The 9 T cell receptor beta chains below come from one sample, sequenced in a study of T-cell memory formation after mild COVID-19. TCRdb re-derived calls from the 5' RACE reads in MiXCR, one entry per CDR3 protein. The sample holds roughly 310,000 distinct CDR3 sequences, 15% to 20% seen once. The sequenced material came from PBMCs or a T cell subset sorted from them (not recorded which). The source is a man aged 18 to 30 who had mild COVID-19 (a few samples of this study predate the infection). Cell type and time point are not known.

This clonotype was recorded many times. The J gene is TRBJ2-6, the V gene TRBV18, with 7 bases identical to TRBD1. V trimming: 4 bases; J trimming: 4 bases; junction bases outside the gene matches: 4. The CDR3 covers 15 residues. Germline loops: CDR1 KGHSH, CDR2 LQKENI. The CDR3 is CASSLGQSGANVLTF. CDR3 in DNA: TGTGCCAGCTCACTGGGACAGTCCGGGGCCAACGTCCTGACTTTC.

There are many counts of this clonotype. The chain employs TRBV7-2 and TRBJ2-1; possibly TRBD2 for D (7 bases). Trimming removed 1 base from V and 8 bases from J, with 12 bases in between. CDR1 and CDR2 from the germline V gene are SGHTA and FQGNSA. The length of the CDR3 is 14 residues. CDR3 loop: CASSLGRGAHEQFF. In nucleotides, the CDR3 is TGTGCCAGCAGCTTAGGTCGGGGGGCGCATGAGCAGTTCTTC.

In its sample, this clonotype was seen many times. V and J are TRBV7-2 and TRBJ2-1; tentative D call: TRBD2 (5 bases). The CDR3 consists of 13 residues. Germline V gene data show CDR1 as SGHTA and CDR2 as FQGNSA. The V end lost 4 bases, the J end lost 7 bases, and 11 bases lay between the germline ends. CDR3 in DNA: TGTGCCAGCAGCTCCTCTAGCTGGAATGAGCAGTTCTTC. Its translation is CASSSSSWNEQFF.

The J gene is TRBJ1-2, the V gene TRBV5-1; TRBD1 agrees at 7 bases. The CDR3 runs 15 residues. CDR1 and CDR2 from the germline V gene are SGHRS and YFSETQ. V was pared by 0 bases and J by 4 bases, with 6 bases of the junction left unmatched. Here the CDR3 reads CASSLEAGGIYGYTF. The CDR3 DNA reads TGCGCCAGCAGCTTGGAGGCAGGGGGTATCTATGGCTACACCTTC.

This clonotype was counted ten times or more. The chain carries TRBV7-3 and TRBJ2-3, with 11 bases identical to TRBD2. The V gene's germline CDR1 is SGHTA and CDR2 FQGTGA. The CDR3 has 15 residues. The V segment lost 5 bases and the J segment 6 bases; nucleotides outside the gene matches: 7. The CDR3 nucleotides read TGTGCCAGCAGCGCGAAGACTAGCGGGGCGGATACGCAGTATTTT. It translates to CASSAKTSGADTQYF.

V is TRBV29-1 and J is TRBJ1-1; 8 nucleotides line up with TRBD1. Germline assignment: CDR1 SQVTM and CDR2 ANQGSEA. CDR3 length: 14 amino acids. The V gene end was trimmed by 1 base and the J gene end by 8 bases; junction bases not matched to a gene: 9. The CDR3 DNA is TGCAGCGTTGAAGGGACAGGGTTATCTGTGGAAGCTTTCTTT. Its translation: CSVEGTGLSVEAFF.

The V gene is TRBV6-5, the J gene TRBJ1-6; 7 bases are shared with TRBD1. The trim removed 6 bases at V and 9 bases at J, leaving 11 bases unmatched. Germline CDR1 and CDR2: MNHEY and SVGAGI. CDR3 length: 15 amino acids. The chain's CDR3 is CASRPSGGKASPLHF. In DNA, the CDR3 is TGTGCCAGCAGACCCTCAGGGGGAAAGGCTTCACCCCTCCACTTT.

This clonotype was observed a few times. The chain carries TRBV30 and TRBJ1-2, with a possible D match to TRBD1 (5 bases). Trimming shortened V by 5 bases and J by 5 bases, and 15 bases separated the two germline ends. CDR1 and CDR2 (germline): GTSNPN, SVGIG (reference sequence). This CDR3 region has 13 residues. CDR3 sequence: CAWEHQGVYGYTF. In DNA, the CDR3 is TGTGCCTGGGAGCACCAGGGCGTTTATGGCTACACCTTC.

The CDR3 region is CASSYSMRGPTIDGYTF. For the CDR3, the DNA is TGTGCCAGCAGTTACTCGATGAGGGGGCCCACAATCGATGGCTACACCTTC. The chain couples TRBV6-6 to TRBJ1-2; 7 bases are shared with TRBD1. The length of the CDR3 is 17 residues. Trimming cost V 0 bases and J 6 bases; bases outside gene matches: 13. Germline V gives CDR1 MNHNY, CDR2 SVGAGI (reference sequence).